This TCR beta chain derives from a study of shared clonotypes between healthy human individuals. V was trimmed by 4 bases and J by 0 bases, leaving 11 bases between them. This CDR3 comprises 15 residues. Looked up from germline, CDR1 is SGHRS and CDR2 is YFSETQ. Study results and caveats: The study found 4.5% to 5% of naive CD4 clonotypes shared across a few donors. Non-shared clonotypes had lower generation probabilities than those shared by all four donors.

Using immunoSEQ multiplex PCR, the repertoire was profiled, and TCRdb retains in-frame clones only, with some absent. Here the sample spans around 750,000 clones, roughly 70% being singletons. Negatively enriched CD4+ T cells were divided by CD45RA into naive and memory. This clone has only a few counts. The antigen is not known. The gene calls are TRBV5-1 and TRBJ2-1; a possible D gene is TRBD1 (6 bases). The source material was memory CD4+ T cells sorted from blood. Sample subset: CD45RA-negative fraction. This sequence was found in a woman in her 30s in good health. CDR3 loop: CASSGDTSSYNEQFF. In DNA, the CDR3 is TGCGCCAGCAGCGGGGACACCAGCTCCTACAATGAGCAGTTCTTC.